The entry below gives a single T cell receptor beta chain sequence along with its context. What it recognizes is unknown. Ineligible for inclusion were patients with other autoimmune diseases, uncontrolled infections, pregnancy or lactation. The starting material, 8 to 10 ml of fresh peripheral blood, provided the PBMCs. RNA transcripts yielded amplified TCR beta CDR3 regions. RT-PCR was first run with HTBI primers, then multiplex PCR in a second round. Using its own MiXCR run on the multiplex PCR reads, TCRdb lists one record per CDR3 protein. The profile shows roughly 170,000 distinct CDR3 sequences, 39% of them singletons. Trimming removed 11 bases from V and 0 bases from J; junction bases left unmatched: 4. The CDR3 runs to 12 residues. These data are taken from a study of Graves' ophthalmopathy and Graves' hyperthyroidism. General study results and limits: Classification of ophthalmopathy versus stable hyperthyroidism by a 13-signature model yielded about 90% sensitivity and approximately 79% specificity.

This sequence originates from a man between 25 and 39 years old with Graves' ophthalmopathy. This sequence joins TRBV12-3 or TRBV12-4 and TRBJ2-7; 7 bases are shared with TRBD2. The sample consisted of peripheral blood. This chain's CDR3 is CASGGGSYEQYF. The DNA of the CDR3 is TGTGCCTCCGGCGGGGGCTCCTACGAGCAGTACTTC.